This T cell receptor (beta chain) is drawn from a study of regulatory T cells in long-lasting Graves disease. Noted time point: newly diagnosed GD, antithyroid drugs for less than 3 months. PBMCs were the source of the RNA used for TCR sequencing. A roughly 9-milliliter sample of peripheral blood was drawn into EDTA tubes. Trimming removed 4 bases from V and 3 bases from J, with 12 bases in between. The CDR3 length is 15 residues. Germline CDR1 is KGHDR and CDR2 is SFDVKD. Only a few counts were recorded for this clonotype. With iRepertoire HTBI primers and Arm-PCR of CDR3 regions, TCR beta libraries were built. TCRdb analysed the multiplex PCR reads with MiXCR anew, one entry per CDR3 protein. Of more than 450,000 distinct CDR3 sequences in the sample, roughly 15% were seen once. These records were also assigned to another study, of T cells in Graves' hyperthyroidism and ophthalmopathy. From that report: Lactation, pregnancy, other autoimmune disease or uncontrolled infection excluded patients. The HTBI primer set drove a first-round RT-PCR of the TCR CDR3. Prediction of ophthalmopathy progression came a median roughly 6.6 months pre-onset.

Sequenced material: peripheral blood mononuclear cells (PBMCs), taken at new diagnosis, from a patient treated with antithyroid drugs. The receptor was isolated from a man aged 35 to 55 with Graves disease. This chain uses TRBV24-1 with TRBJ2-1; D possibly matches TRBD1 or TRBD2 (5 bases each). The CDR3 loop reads CATSESGRGYNEQFF. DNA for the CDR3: TGTGCCACCAGTGAGTCGGGACGGGGCTACAATGAGCAGTTCTTC.